The present T cell receptor beta chain was sequenced within a study of regulatory T cells. The study, taken as a whole, reports: Hydrophobic residues at CDR3 positions 6 and 7 were enriched in conventional CD4+ T cells of CD3G-deficient patients. Regulatory T cells showed the strongest V-J pair restriction and V/J gene skewing among patient repertoires.

V was trimmed by 4 bases and J by 0 bases, leaving 11 bases between them. This CDR3 comprises 15 residues. Germline V gene data show CDR1 as SGHRS and CDR2 as YFSETQ. Patients aged 2 to 39 years had fewer naive and more memory CD4+ and CD8+ T cells. Primers: 52 TRBV forward and 13 TRBJ reverse. Using immunoSEQ multiplex PCR, the repertoire was profiled, and TCRdb retains in-frame clones only, with some absent. Of about 35,000 clones in the sample, around nine tenths were seen once. Turning to this clone: Its cognate antigen is unknown.

The sequence was collected from a young adult with CD3G deficiency. The chain is built from TRBV5-1 and TRBJ2-1; no clear D gene. Sequencing was done on a sample of conventional CD4+ T cells sorted from blood. The CDR3 region is CASSPSGLSYNEQFF. CDR3 nucleotides: TGCGCCAGCAGCCCCTCGGGTCTCTCCTACAATGAGCAGTTCTTC.